The next 2 T cell receptor beta chains were all read from a single sample in a study of shared clonotypes between healthy human individuals. Terminally differentiated effector memory CD45RA+ cells were left out of the naive CD8 fraction, which was CD45RO-negative and positively selected for CCR7. Clones were sequenced by immunoSEQ multiplex PCR, and TCRdb holds only the in-frame ones, with some missing. The sample lists 1.5 million to 2.5 million clones, less than 95% occurring once. Sequencing was carried out using naive CD8+ T cells sorted from blood. The receptors were sampled from a man aged 18 to 30 in good health.

This clone occurred a few times. The chain has TRBV2 and TRBJ2-2, with D unresolved. Germline-derived CDR1 and CDR2 are SNHLY and FYNNEI. The CDR3 has 13 residues. With 6 bases removed from V and 0 bases from J, the gap between germline ends came to 5 bases. The CDR3 spells CASSDTNTGELFF. In DNA, the CDR3 is TGTGCCAGCAGCGACACGAACACCGGGGAGCTGTTTTTT. The whole variable domain, remainder taken from reference TRBV2 and TRBJ2-2, is EPEVTQTPSHQVTQMGQEVILRCVPISNHLYFYWYRQILGQKVEFLVSFYNNEISEKSEIFDDQFSVERPDGSNFTLKIRSTKLEDSAMYFCASSDTNTGELFFGEGSRLTVL.

Of note for this clone: The sample contains more than one DNA sequence encoding this CDR3. This chain uses TRBV4-1 with TRBJ2-5, with 10 positions matching TRBD1. The J segment lost 3 bases and the V segment lost 3 bases, leaving 4 bases of the junction unmatched. In germline, CDR1 is MGHRA, CDR2 YSYEKL. The CDR3 runs to 15 residues. The CDR3 reads CASSHPGTGEETQYF. CDR3 coding DNA: TGCGCCAGCAGCCATCCCGGGACAGGGGAAGAGACCCAGTACTTC.